These 11 T cell receptor beta chains came from one sample sequenced in a study of vaccination effects on CD4 cells after COVID-19. Viral peptide pools were used in the ViraFEST assay to expand antigen-specific CD4+ T cells, and sequencing came afterward. Culturing for around ten days preceded CD4+ T cell isolation. Each person got two doses of an mRNA SARS-CoV-2 vaccine, BNT162b2 or mRNA-1273. These TCRs' antigens remain unknown. Assay: immunoSEQ multiplex PCR; the TCRdb copy retains only in-frame clones and omits some. Here the sample spans 20,000 or so clones, about 72% being singletons. The sample consisted of CD4+ T cells from PBMCs cultured with HCoV-229E spike peptides, taken after COVID-19 vaccination. These receptors were obtained from a human donor who received a COVID-19 vaccine.

The J gene is TRBJ2-7, the V gene TRBV10-3, with 8 bases that match TRBD2. CDR1 is ENHRY, CDR2 SYGVKD, per germline. J was trimmed by 1 base and V by 3 bases; bases with no gene match: 11. CDR3 size: 17 residues. The CDR3 DNA is TGTGCCATCAGTGAAACGGGAACTAGCGGACTATCCTACGAGCAGTACTTC. It yields the protein CAISETGTSGLSYEQYF.

The chain has TRBV5-1 and TRBJ2-5; D is ambiguous. The V and J ends lost 0 bases and 1 base respectively, with 13 bases between them. The CDR3 has 16 amino acids. Germline V gives CDR1 SGHRS, CDR2 YFSETQ. The CDR3 sequence is CASSLASSQPQETQYF. DNA of the CDR3: TGCGCCAGCAGCTTGGCCAGTTCACAACCCCAAGAGACCCAGTACTTC.

The J gene is TRBJ1-1, the V gene TRBV24-1, with D perhaps TRBD1 (6 bases). V dropped 4 bases and J dropped 1 base, with 12 bases sitting between them. The CDR3 sequence is 15 residues long. CDR1 is KGHDR, CDR2 SFDVKD, per germline. The CDR3 protein is CATSDPETGNTEAFF. The CDR3, as DNA: TGTGCCACCAGTGACCCCGAGACAGGGAACACTGAAGCTTTCTTT.

V usage is TRBV9 and J usage is TRBJ2-5; 8 bases are a match to TRBD2. V lost 0 bases and J lost 1; bases outside the gene matches: 2. This CDR3 spans 15 amino acids. Germline V CDR1 and CDR2: SGDLS, YYNGEE. CDR3 loop: CASSVVAGTQETQYF. The CDR3 nucleotides are TGTGCCAGCAGCGTAGTAGCGGGAACCCAAGAGACCCAGTACTTC.

The chain links TRBV19 to TRBJ2-3, with no clear D. Trimming left V 4 bases short and J 4 bases short, with 15 bases between. The CDR3 has 15 residues. From germline, CDR1 is LNHDA and CDR2 SQIVND (reference sequence). The CDR3 sequence is CASSTRPRVADTQYF. Written as DNA, the CDR3 is TGTGCCAGTAGTACCAGGCCCCGGGTCGCAGATACGCAGTATTTT.

Written as DNA, the CDR3 is TGTGCCTGGAGTCGGGACGGTGGAGCCAAAAACATTCAGTACTTC. This translates into CAWSRDGGAKNIQYF. This chain connects TRBV30 to TRBJ2-4; D is tentatively TRBD1 or TRBD2 (5 bases each). This CDR3 is built from 15 residues. Germline CDR1 GTSNPN, CDR2 SVGIG (reference sequence). Trimming removed 2 bases from V and 0 bases from J, with 11 bases in between.

This clone has a handful of counts. The chain combines TRBV4-2 with TRBJ2-5; D tentatively reads TRBD1 or TRBD2 (5 bases each). The CDR3 loop spans 14 amino acids. Germline-derived CDR1 and CDR2 are LGHNA and YNFKEQ. Trimming stripped 4 bases from V and 1 base from J, with 10 bases between. CDR3 nucleotides: TGTGCCAGCAGCCGGGACGCGCCCCAAGAGACCCAGTACTTC. Translated, it gives CASSRDAPQETQYF.

The gene calls are TRBV6-2 or TRBV6-3 and TRBJ2-1; D tentatively reads TRBD1 or TRBD2 (6 bases each). V was pared by 6 bases and J by 8 bases, with 26 bases between. The germline gives CDR1 MNHEY, CDR2 SVGEGT. The CDR3 covers 17 residues. In DNA form, the CDR3 reads TGTGCCAGCAGCGGTGACCTCGGGGGCGGGACCCTATATGAGCAGTTCTTC. Translated, it gives CASSGDLGGGTLYEQFF.

The rearrangement joins TRBV11-2 to TRBJ1-3; D uncertain. Trimming pared 1 base from V and 0 bases from J, leaving 7 bases between. This CDR3 is 15 amino acids long. Germline loops: CDR1 SGHAT, CDR2 FQNNGV. This CDR3 reads CASSLGRSSGNTIYF. CDR3 nucleotides: TGTGCCAGCAGCTTAGGACGGAGCTCTGGAAACACCATATATTTT. Drawing the rest from reference TRBV11-2 and TRBJ1-3, the complete variable domain is EAGVAQSPRYKIIEKRQSVAFWCNPISGHATLYWYQQILGQGPKLLIQFQNNGVVDDSQLPKDRFSAERLKGVDSTLKIQPAKLEDSAVYLCASSLGRSSGNTIYFGEGSWLTVV.

This clone showed up just a few times. The V call is TRBV5-4, the J call TRBJ2-7; D not certain. V was clipped by 4 bases and J by 3 bases, with 8 bases between them. The germline CDR1 and CDR2 sequences are SGHNT and YYREEE (reference sequence). This CDR3 has 12 residues. As DNA, the CDR3 is TGTGCCAGCAGCATGAATGGCTACGAGCAGTACTTC. Translating gives CASSMNGYEQYF.

DNA for the CDR3: TGTGCCAGCTGTAACAGGGGGCCCACAGATACGCAGTATTTT. This encodes CASCNRGPTDTQYF. The chain is built from TRBV6-5 and TRBJ2-3; 9 bases agree with TRBD1. J was trimmed by 2 bases and V by 8 bases; bases with no gene match: 5. Germline V gene sequence: CDR1 MNHEY, CDR2 SVGAGI. This CDR3 has 14 residues.